This TCR beta chain originates from a study of chemoradiotherapy in HPV16-positive cancers. The table came from immunoSEQ multiplex PCR; TCRdb's copy has only in-frame clones and leaves some out. The sample includes several thousand clones, about 96% of them seen just once. General study findings and limits: Candidate HPV-specific clones and E7-related TCR motifs grew in tumor during treatment. In HPV16-positive patients, HPV-responsive T-cell expansion tracked better recurrence-free survival. Only two HPV16-positive patients supplied the functional HPV-specificity definition.

Repertoires were sampled repeatedly during chemoradiotherapy. In regard to this clone: Antigen: not known.

The clonotype was recovered from a human donor with HPV-associated anogenital cancer. Sample: tumor tissue, taken from a patient who underwent chemoradiotherapy.

In DNA, the CDR3 is TGTGCCAGCAGCCTCTCCCGGACAGGTGCCTACACCTTC. Translating it yields CASSLSRTGAYTF. The rearrangement links TRBV6-5 to TRBJ1-2; 7 bases are shared with TRBD1. The CDR3 contains 13 residues. Looked up from germline, CDR1 is MNHEY and CDR2 is SVGAGI. The J segment lost 10 bases and the V segment lost 6 bases, leaving 11 bases of the junction unmatched.